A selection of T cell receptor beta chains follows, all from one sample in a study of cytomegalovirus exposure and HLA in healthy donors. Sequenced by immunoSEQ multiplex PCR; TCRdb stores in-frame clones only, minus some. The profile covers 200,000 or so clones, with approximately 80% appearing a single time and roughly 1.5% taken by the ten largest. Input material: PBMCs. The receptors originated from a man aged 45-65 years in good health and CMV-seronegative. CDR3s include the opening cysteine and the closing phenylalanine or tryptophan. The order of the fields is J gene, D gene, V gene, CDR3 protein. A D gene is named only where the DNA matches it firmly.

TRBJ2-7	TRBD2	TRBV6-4	CASRQRESYEQYF
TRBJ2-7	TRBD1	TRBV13	CASSRDRGSYEQYF
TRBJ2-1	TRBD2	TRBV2	CASSTRLAGGKGNEQFF
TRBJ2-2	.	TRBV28	CAVGGGTTGELFF
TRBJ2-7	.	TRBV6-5	CASSYGTGRTYEQYF
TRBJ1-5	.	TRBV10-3	CAISAEGTGNQPQHF
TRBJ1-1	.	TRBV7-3	CASSLMPGRNTEAFF
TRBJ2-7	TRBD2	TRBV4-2	CASSQEVSGSVYEQYF
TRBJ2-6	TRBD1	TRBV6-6	CASSKTGVGANVLTF
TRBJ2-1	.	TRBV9	CASSGTRGYLGSYNEQFF
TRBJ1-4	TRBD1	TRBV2	CASRFGTGNEKLFF
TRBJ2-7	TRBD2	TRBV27	CASSILAGGPYEQYF
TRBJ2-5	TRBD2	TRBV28	CASSLGTSGRETQYF
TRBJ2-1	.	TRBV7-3	CASSLGGVYNEQFF
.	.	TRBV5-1	CASSPGLAQEAYEQYF
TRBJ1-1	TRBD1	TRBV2	CAGGGQGGFYTEAFF
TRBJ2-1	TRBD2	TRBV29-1	CSGVLTSGSTAFF